This T cell receptor (beta chain) stems from a study of blood T cells in healthy people across ages. Study summary: The capture of about one barcoded beta molecule per two T cells was achieved by template switching. Study findings and constraints: Per-million-T-cell TCR beta diversity fell roughly linearly with age. Nothing was known about donor CMV status, and this possibly confounded expanded clonotype changes. The authors considered diversity estimates from one million T cells to be underestimates.

Through a sample-barcoded 5' primer and a J-beta primer mix, a second PCR was run for roughly 7 to 11 cycles. In TCRdb, the 5' RACE reads were re-called with MiXCR into one record per CDR3 protein. The sample consists of about 700,000 distinct CDR3 sequences, 32% of them appearing once. The V gene lost 3 bases and the J gene lost 3 bases, with 6 bases spanning the gap. The CDR3 consists of 13 residues. CDR1 is LNHNV and CDR2 is YYDKDF in the germline V gene (reference sequence). This clonotype was counted only a few times. Its antigen is still unknown. Sequenced material: blood. The J gene is TRBJ1-5, the V gene TRBV15; no clear D. The sequence came from a woman of 80 years or more in good health. The CDR3 DNA follows: TGTGCCACCAGCAGGCAGGACAATCAGCCCCAGCATTTT. Amino acids: CATSRQDNQPQHF. Looking up the rest from reference TRBV15 and TRBJ1-5 gives the full variable domain: DAMVIQNPRYQVTQFGKPVTLSCSQTLNHNVMYWYQQKSSQAPKLLFHYYDKDFNNEADTPDNFQSRRPNTSFCFLDIRSPGLGDTAMYLCATSRQDNQPQHFGDGTRLSIL.